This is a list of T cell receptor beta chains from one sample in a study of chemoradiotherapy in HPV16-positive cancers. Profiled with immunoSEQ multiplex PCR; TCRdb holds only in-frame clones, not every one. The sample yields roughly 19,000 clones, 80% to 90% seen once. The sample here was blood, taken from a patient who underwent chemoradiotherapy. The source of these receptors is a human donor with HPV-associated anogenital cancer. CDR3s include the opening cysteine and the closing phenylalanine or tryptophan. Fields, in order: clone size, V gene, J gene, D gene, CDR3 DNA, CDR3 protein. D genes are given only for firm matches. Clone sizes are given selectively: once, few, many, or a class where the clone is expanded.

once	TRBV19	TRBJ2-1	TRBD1	TGTGCCAGTAGTGTCCTCTCGGGACAGGGAATCAATGAGCAGTTCTTC	CASSVLSGQGINEQFF
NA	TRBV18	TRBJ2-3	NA	TGTGCCAGCTCAGCCCCTAGCACAGATACGCAGTATTTT	CASSAPSTDTQYF
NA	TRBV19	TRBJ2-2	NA	TGTGCCAGTAGTAAAGGTTCAGGGGCCAACACCGGGGAGCTGTTTTTT	CASSKGSGANTGELFF
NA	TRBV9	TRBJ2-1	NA	TGTGCCAGCAGCGCAAGGGGGGGAGAGCAGTTCTTC	CASSARGGEQFF
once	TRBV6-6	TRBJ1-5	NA	TGTGCCAGCACCTGGACAGAGAATCAGCCCCAGCATTTT	CASTWTENQPQHF
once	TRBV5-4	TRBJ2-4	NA	TGTGCCAGCAGCTATTTGAACGGGGACATTCAGTACTTC	CASSYLNGDIQYF
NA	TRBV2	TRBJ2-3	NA	TGTGCCAGTATTAGACGCCTAGGTGATACGCAGTATTTT	CASIRRLGDTQYF
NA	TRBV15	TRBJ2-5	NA	TGTGCCACCAGCAGAGATAATGGGCGAGAGACCCAGTACTTC	CATSRDNGRETQYF
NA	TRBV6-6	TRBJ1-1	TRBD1	TGTGCCAGCTACCGGACAGGGAGGAACACTGAAGCTTTCTTT	CASYRTGRNTEAFF
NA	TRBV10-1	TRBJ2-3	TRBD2	TGCGCCAGCAGTGAGTCCCCCCTATCTTGGTTTGCGGGGGGGCGGGATACGCAGTATTTT	CASSESPLSWFAGGRDTQYF
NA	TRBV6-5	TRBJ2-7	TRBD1	TGTGCCAGCAGCTTGAACAGGGGTCCCTACGAGCAGTACTTC	CASSLNRGPYEQYF
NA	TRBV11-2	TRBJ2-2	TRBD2	TGTGCCAGCAGCTTGAGAAGACTAGCAGTAGGAACCACCGGGGAGCTGTTTTTT	CASSLRRLAVGTTGELFF
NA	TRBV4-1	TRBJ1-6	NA	TGCGCCAGCAGCCAAGTTCAGGAGGACAATTCACCCCTCCACTTT	CASSQVQEDNSPLHF
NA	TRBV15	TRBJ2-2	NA	TGTGCCACCAGCGCTAAACCCGAAGCCGGGGAGCTGTTTTTT	CATSAKPEAGELFF
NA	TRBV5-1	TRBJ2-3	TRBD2	TGCGCCAGCAGCTTTCCCTCGACTAGCTTCACAGATACGCAGTATTTT	CASSFPSTSFTDTQYF
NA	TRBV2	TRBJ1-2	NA	TGTGCCAGCAGTGATCCCGACCGGTTCCTGGGGGGCTACACCTTC	CASSDPDRFLGGYTF
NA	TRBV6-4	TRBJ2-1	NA	TGTGCCAGCAGTGACCGAGGAGCAGCGAATTACAATGAGCAGTTCTTC	CASSDRGAANYNEQFF
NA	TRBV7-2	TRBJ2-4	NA	TGTGCCAGCAGCTTAGGCGGGACGCCAAACATTCAGTACTTC	CASSLGGTPNIQYF
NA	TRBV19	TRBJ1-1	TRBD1	TGTGCCAGTAGTAGTCACAGGGGGCCGACTGAAGCTTTCTTT	CASSSHRGPTEAFF
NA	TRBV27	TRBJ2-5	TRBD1	TGTGCCAGCAGGACAGGGGCTTATCAAGAGACCCAGTACTTC	CASRTGAYQETQYF
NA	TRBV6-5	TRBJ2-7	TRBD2	TGTGCCAGCGCTTTGGGACTAGCGTACGAGCAGTACTTC	CASALGLAYEQYF
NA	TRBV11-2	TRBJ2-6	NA	TGTGCCAGCAGCTTAAGCCGGGCCGGGGCCAACGTCCTGACTTTC	CASSLSRAGANVLTF
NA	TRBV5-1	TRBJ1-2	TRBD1	TGCGCCAGCAGCTTGAAGGGGGCGTATGGCTACACCTTC	CASSLKGAYGYTF
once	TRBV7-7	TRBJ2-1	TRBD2	TGTGCTAGCAGCACGGGACTAGCTAATTATAATGAGCAGTTCTTC	CASSTGLANYNEQFF
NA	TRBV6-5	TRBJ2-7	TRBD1	TGTGCCAGCAGTTCGCCGGGACAGGGGGTCTACGAGCAGTACTTC	CASSSPGQGVYEQYF
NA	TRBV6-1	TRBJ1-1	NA	TGTGCCAGCAGATCCAGGGGTTCTGAAGCTTTCTTT	CASRSRGSEAFF
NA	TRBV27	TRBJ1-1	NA	TGTGCCAGCAGTTCCCCAGGGATGAACACTGAAGCTTTCTTT	CASSSPGMNTEAFF
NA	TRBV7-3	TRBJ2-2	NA	TGTGCCACAACGCCAGGCACCGGGGAGCTGTTTTTT	CATTPGTGELFF
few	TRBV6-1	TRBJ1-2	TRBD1	TGTGCCAGCAGTGAAAGGGGGACAGGGGGACTGCGCTCCTTC	CASSERGTGGLRSF
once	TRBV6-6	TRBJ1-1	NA	TGTGCCAGCAGTTTGGGATACAGGGCCCAAGAAGCTTTCTTT	CASSLGYRAQEAFF
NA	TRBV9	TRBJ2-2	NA	TGTGCCAGCAGCCCAGATCGGGTTACGGCCGGGGAGCTGTTTTTT	CASSPDRVTAGELFF
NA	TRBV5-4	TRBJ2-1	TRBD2	TGTGCCAGCAGCTTGGCCGGGACTAGTGTCTACAATGAGCAGTTCTTC	CASSLAGTSVYNEQFF
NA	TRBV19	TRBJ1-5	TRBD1	TGTGCCAGTAGTATAGATCGACAGGGATACCAGCCCCAGCATTTT	CASSIDRQGYQPQHF
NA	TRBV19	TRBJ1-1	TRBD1	TGTGCCAGTAGTGATCCGGGACAGGGAGCCACTGAAGCTTTCTTT	CASSDPGQGATEAFF
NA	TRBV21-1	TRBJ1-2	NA	TGTGCCAGCAGCCAGCGGGGGGCGGGCTACACCTTC	CASSQRGAGYTF
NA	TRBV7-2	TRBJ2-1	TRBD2	TGTGCCAGCAGCTTAGGGGGGACTAGAAGCGTGATTGAGCAGTTCTTC	CASSLGGTRSVIEQFF
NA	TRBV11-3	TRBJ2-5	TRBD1	TGTGCCAGCAGCACCAGTAAGACAGGGCTGAAGACCCAGTACTTC	CASSTSKTGLKTQYF